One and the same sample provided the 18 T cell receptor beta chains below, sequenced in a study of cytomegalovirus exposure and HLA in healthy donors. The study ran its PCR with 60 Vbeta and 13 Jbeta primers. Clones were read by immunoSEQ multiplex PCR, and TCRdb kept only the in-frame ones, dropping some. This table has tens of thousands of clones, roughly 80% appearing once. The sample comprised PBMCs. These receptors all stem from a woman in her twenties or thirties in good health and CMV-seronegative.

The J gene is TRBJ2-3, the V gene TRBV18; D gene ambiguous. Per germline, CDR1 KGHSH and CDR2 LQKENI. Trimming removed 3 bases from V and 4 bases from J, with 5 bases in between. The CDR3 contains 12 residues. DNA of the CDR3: TGTGCCAGCTCACCGTCCGCAGATACGCAGTATTTT. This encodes CASSPSADTQYF.

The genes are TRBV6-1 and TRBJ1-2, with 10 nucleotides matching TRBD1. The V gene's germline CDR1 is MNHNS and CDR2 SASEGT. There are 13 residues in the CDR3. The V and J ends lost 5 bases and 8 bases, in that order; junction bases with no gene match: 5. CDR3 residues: CASSLDRGLGYTF. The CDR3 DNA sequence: TGTGCCAGCAGTCTCGACAGGGGGCTGGGCTACACCTTC.

For the CDR3, the DNA is TGCAGTGCTTCCACAGGGGATGAAGCTTTCTTT. It specifies CSASTGDEAFF. V and J are TRBV20-1 and TRBJ1-1; TRBD1 matches 7 bases. Per germline, CDR1 DFQATT and CDR2 SNEGSKA (reference sequence). Losses at the gene ends were 5 bases for V and 7 bases for J; bases not matched to a gene: 4. This CDR3 is 11 amino acids long.

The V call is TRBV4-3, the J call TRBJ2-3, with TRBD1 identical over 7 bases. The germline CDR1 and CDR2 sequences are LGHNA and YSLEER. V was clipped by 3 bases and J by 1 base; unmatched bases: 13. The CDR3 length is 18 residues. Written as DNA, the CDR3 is TGCGCCAGCAGCCAGGGATTTGGGCGACAGGGAGGCACAGATACGCAGTATTTT. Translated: CASSQGFGRQGGTDTQYF.

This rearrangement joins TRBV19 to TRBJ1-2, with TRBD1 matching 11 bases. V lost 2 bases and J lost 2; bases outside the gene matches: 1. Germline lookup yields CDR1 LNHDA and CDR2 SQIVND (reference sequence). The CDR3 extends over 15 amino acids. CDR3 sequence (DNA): TGTGCCAGTAGTATACGGACAGGGGGCAACTATGGCTACACCTTC. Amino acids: CASSIRTGGNYGYTF.

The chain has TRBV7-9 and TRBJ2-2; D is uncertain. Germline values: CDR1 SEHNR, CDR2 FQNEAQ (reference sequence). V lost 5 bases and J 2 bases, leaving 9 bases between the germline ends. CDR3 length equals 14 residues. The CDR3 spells CASSPPLNTGELFF. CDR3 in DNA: TGTGCCAGCAGCCCGCCCCTAAACACCGGGGAGCTGTTTTTT.

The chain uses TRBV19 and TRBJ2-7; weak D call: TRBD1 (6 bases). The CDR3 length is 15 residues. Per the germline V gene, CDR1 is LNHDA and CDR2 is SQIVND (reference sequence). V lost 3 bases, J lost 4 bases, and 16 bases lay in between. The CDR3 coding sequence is TGTGCCAGTAGTATGGGGGACATGACCGTTTACGAGCAGTACTTC. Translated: CASSMGDMTVYEQYF.

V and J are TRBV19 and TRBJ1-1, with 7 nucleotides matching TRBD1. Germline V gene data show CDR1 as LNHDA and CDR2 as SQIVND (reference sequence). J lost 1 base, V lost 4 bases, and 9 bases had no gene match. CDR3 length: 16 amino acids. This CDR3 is CASSTPRDRQNTEAFF. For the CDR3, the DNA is TGTGCCAGTAGTACCCCCCGGGACAGACAGAACACTGAAGCTTTCTTT.

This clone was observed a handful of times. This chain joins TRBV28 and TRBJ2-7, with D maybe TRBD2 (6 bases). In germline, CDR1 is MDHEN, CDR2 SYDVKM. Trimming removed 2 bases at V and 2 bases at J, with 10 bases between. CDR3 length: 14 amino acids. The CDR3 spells CASSLMGLTYEQYF. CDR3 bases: TGTGCCAGCAGTTTAATGGGACTTACCTACGAGCAGTACTTC. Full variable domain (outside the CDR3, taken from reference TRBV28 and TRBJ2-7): DVKVTQSSRYLVKRTGEKVFLECVQDMDHENMFWYRQDPGLGLRLIYFSYDVKMKEKGDIPEGYSVSREKKERFSLILESASTNQTSMYLCASSLMGLTYEQYFGPGTRLTVT.

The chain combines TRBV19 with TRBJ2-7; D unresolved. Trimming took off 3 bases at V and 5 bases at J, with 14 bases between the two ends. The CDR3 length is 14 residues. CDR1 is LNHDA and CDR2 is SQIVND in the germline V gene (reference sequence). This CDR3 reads CASSMAVFSNEQYF. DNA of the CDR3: TGTGCCAGTAGTATGGCAGTTTTTTCGAACGAGCAGTACTTC.

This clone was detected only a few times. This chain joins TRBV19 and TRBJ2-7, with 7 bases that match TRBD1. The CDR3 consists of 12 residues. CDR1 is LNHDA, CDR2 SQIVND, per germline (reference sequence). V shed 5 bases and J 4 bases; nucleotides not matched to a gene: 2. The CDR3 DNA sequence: TGTGCCAGTAGTGGGACAGAGTACGAGCAGTACTTC. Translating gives CASSGTEYEQYF.

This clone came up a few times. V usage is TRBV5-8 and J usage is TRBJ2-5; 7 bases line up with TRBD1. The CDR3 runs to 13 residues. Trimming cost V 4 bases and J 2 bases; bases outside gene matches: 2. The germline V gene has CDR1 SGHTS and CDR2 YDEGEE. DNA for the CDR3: TGTGCCAGCAGCCTGGGACAGCAAGAGACCCAGTACTTC. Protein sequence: CASSLGQQETQYF.

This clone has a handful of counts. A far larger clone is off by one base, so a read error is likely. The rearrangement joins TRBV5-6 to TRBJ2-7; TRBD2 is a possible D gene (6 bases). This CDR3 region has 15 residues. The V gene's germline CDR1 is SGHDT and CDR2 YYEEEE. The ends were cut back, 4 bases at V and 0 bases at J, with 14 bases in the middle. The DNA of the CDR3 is TGTGCCAGCAGCATCGGGAGTTACAGCTCCTACGAGCAGTACTTC. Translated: CASSIGSYSSYEQYF.

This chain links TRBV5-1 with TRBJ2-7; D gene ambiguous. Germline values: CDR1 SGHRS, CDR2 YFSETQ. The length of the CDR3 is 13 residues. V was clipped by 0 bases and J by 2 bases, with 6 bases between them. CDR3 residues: CASSLDSPYEQYF. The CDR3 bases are TGCGCCAGCAGCTTGGACAGTCCCTACGAGCAGTACTTC.

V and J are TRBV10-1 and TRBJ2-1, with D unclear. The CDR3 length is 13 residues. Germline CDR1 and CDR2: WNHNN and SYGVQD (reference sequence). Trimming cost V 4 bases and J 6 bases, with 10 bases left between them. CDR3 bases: TGCGCCAGCAGTGTGGTCTTAGCCAATGAGCAGTTCTTC. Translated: CASSVVLANEQFF.

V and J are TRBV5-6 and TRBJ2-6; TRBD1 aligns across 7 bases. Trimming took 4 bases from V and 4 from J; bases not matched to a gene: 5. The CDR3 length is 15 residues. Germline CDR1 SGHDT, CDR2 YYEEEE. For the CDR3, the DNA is TGTGCCAGCAGCCTAAGGGGGCCCGGGGCCAACGTCCTGACTTTC. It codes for CASSLRGPGANVLTF.

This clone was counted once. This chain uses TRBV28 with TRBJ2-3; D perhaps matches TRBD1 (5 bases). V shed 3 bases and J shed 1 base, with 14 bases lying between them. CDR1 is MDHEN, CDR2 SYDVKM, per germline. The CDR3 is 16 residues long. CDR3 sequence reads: CASSFNRNRGTDTQYF. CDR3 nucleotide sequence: TGTGCCAGCAGTTTCAACAGGAACCGGGGCACAGATACGCAGTATTTT.

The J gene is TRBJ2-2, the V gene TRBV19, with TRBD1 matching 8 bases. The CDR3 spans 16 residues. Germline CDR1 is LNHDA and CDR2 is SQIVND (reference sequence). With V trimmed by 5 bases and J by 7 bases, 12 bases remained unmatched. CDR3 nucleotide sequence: TGTGCCAGTAGTCCCCGGACAGGGATTGGTGGCGGGGAGCTGTTTTTT. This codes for CASSPRTGIGGGELFF.